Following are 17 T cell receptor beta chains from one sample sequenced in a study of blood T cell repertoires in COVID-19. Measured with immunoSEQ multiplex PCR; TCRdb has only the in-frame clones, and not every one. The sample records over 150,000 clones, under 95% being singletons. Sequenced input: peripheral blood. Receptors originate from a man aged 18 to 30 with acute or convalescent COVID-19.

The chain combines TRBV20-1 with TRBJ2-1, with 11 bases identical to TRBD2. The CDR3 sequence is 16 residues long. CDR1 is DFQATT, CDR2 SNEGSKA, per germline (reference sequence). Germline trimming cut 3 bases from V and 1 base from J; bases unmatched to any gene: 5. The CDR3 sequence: CSASTSGSGSYNEQFF. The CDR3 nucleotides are TGCAGTGCTAGTACTAGCGGGAGTGGATCCTACAATGAGCAGTTCTTC.

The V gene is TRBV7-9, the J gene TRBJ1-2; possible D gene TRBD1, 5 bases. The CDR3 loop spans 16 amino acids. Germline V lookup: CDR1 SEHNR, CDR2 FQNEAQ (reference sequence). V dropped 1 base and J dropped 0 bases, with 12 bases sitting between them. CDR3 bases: TGTGCCAGCAGCTTAGGGCAGGGCCTCGCTAACTATGGCTACACCTTC. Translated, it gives CASSLGQGLANYGYTF.

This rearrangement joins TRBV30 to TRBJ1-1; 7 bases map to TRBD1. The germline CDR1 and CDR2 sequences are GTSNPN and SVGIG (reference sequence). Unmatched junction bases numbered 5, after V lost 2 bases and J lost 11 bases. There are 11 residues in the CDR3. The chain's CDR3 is CAWSSDREAFF. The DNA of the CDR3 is TGTGCCTGGAGTAGCGACAGGGAGGCTTTCTTT.

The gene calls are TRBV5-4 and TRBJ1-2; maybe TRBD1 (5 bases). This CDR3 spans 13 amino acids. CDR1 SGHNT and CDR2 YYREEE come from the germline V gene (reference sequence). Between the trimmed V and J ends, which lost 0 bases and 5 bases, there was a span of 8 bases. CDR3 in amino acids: CASSLDRMYGYTF. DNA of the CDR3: TGTGCCAGCAGCTTGGACAGGATGTATGGCTACACCTTC.

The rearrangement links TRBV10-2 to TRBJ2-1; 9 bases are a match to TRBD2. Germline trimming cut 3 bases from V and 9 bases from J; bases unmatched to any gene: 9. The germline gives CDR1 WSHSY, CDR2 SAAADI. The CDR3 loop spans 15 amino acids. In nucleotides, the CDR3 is TGCGCCAGCAGTGACCCGGGACTAGCAACCTTTGAGCAGTTCTTC. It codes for CASSDPGLATFEQFF.

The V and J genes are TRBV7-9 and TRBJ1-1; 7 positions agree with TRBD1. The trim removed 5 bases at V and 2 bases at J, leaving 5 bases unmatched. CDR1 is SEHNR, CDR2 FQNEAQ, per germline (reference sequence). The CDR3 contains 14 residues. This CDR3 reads CASSPWDRNTEAFF. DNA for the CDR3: TGTGCCAGCAGCCCCTGGGACAGAAACACTGAAGCTTTCTTT.

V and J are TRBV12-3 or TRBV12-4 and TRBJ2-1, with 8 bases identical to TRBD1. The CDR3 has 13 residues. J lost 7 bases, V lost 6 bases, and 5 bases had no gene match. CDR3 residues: CASSPQGENEQFF. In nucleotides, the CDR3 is TGTGCCAGCAGCCCACAGGGGGAAAATGAGCAGTTCTTC.

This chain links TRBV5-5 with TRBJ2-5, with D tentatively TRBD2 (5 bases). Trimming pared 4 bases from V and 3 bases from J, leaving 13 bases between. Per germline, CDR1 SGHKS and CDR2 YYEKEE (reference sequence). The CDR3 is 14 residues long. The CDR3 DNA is TGTGCCAGCAGCCGGGATGGGGTTAAAGAGACCCAGTACTTC. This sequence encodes CASSRDGVKETQYF.

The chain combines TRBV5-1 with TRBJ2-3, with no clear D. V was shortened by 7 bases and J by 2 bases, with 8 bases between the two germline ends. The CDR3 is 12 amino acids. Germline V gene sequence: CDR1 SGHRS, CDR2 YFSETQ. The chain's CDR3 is CASSRNTDTQYF. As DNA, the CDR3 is TGCGCCAGCTCGCGGAACACAGATACGCAGTATTTT. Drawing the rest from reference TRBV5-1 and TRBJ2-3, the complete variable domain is KAGVTQTPRYLIKTRGQQVTLSCSPISGHRSVSWYQQTPGQGLQFLFEYFSETQRNKGNFPGRFSGRQFSNSRSEMNVSTLELGDSALYLCASSRNTDTQYFGPGTRLTVL.

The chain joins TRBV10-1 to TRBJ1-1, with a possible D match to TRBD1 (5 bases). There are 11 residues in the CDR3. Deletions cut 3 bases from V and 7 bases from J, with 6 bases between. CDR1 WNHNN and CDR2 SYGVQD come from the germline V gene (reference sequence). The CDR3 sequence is CASSDQGEAFF. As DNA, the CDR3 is TGCGCCAGCAGTGATCAGGGTGAAGCTTTCTTT.

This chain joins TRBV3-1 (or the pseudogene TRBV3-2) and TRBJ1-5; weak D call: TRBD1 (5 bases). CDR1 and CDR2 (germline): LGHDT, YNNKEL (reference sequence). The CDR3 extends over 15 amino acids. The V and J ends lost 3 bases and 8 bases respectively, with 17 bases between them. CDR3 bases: TGTGCCAGCAGCCAGGCCGGGGGAATAAGGGAGCCCCAGCATTTT. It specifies CASSQAGGIREPQHF.

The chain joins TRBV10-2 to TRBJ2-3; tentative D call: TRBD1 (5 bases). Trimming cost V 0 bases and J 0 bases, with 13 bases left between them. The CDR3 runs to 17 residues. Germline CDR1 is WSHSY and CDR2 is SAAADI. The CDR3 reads CASSESMSRASTDTQYF. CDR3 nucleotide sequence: TGCGCCAGCAGTGAGTCAATGAGCAGGGCGAGCACAGATACGCAGTATTTT.

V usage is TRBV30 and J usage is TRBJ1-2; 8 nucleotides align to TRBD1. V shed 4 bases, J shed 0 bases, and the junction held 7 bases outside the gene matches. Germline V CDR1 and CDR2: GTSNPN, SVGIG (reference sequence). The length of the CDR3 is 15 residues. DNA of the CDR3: TGTGCCTGGAACAGGGGGACTCGAGCTAACTATGGCTACACCTTC. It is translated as CAWNRGTRANYGYTF.

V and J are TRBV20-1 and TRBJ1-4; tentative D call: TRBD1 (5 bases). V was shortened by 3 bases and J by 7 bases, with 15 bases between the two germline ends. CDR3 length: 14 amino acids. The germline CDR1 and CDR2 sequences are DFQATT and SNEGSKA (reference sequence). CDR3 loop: CSASPMRGGEKLFF. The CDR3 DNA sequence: TGCAGTGCTAGTCCGATGCGGGGGGGTGAAAAACTGTTTTTT.

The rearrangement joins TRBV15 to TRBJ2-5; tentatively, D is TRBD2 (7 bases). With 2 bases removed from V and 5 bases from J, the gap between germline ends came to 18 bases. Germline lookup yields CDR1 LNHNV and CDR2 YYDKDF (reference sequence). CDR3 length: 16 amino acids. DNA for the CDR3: TGTGCCACCAGCAGAATCCGGGGGGCGATGGGGGAGACCCAGTACTTC. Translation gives CATSRIRGAMGETQYF.

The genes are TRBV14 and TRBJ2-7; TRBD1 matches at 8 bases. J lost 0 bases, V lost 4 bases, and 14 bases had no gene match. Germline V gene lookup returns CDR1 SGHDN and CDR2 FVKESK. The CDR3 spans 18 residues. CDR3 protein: CASSPPLGTGLSSYEQYF. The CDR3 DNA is TGTGCCAGCAGCCCTCCTTTAGGGACAGGATTGAGCTCCTACGAGCAGTACTTC.

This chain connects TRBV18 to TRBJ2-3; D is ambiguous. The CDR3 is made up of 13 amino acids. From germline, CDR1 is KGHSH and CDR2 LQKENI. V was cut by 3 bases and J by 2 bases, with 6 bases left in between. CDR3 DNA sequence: TGTGCCAGCTCACCCCCGGTCACAGATACGCAGTATTTT. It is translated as CASSPPVTDTQYF.